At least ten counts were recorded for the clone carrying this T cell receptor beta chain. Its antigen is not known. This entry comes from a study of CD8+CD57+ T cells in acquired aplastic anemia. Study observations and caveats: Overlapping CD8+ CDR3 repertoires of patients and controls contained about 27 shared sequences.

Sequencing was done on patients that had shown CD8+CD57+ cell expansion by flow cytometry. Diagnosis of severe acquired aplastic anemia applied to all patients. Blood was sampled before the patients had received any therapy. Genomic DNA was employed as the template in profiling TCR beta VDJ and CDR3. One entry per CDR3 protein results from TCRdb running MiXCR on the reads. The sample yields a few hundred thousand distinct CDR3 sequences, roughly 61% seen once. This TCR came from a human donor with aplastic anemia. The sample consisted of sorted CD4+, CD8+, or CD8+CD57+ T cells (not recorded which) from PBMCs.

The CDR3 loop is CASSPNDRAQYF. The DNA of the CDR3 is TGTGCCAGCTCACCGAACGACAGGGCGCAGTACTTC. The rearrangement joins TRBV18 to TRBJ2-7; 7 nucleotides align to TRBD1. The CDR3 runs 12 residues. The germline V gene encodes CDR1 KGHSH and CDR2 LQKENI. Germline trimming cut 3 bases from V and 9 bases from J; bases unmatched to any gene: 5. The entire variable domain, with the rest obtained from reference TRBV18 and TRBJ2-7, is as follows: NAGVMQNPRHLVRRRGQEARLRCSPMKGHSHVYWYRQLPEEGLKFMVYLQKENIIDESGMPKERFSAEFPKEGPSILRIQQVVRGDSAAYFCASSPNDRAQYFGPGTRLTVT.